This paragraph covers one T cell receptor (beta chain) sequence. The target of this receptor is not known. Base-call qualities are not available, and no considerably larger clone is one nucleotide away. The sample belongs to a study of blood T cell repertoires in COVID-19 (dated by TCRdb to 2020 to 2021). A note on the overall study: Samples from collaborators originated in the United States, Italy and Spain and spanned both the acute and convalescent phases of COVID-19. A freely available public database, intended as a resource for researchers studying the immune response to SARS-CoV-2, is where the repertoires were released. The samples were drawn from two sources: the first 160 participants of the ongoing ImmuneRACE study, and over 1,000 subjects contributed by 6 global collaborators. The material from the prospective study consisted of cDNA or gDNA derived from T cells, B-cell-depleted T cells, or PBMCs. The dataset comprised deeply sampled blood TCRbeta repertoires from subjects exposed to, actively infected with, or recovered from COVID-19. The sample metadata nearly always contained a de-identified subject ID, COVID-19 status, age in years and sex. Where available, HLA class I and class II types were obtained from metadata supplied by the sample provider rather than from assay-based typing.

CDR1 SEHNR and CDR2 FQNEAQ are derived from the germline V gene (reference sequence). V is pared back by 3 bases and J by 5 bases, with 10 bases lying between the germline termini. The CDR3 has 13 amino acids, counting the end cysteine and phenylalanine. Just the 39-base CDR3 DNA is kept, in frame starting at base 1. Whole blood was collected in K2EDTA tubes by collaborating institutions according to the institutions' own protocols. For TCRbeta analysis, collaborator samples were shipped as frozen whole blood, as isolated PBMCs, or as DNA extracted from either sample type. General findings and caveats noted by the study authors: How much clinical and demographic metadata was included differed by source and by participant, and the metadata was provided uncurated.

The immunoSEQ Assay, a bias-controlled multiplex PCR, was used to amplify TCRbeta CDR3 regions from genomic DNA. Concerning the study's data processing: The number of nucleated cells in each sample was estimated by amplification of reference gene primers within the assay. Sequence reads were collapsed and filtered to measure the absolute abundance of every unique TCRbeta CDR3 rearrangement. For each sample, productive Simpson clonality was calculated by taking the square root of Simpson's diversity index across productive rearrangements. TCRdb carries this immuneACCESS record with in-frame sequences only. Its versions omit some clonotypes, under half of them owing to an unresolved V gene in the studies checked, with the rest unexplained. The DNA was the basis for D and trimming; V, J and clone size are from that table. Across this sample there are approximately 99,000 clones, with roughly 89% seen only once. The ten largest clones take up under 2% of the sample.

The sequence derives from a man between 65 and 85 years old with active or convalescent COVID-19. The chain uses TRBV7-9 and TRBJ1-2, with the D segment identity uncertain. What was sequenced was peripheral blood. The nucleotide sequence is given as TGTGCCAGCAGCTTGGGTACGGGATATGGCTACACCTTC. This gives the protein CASSLGTGYGYTF.